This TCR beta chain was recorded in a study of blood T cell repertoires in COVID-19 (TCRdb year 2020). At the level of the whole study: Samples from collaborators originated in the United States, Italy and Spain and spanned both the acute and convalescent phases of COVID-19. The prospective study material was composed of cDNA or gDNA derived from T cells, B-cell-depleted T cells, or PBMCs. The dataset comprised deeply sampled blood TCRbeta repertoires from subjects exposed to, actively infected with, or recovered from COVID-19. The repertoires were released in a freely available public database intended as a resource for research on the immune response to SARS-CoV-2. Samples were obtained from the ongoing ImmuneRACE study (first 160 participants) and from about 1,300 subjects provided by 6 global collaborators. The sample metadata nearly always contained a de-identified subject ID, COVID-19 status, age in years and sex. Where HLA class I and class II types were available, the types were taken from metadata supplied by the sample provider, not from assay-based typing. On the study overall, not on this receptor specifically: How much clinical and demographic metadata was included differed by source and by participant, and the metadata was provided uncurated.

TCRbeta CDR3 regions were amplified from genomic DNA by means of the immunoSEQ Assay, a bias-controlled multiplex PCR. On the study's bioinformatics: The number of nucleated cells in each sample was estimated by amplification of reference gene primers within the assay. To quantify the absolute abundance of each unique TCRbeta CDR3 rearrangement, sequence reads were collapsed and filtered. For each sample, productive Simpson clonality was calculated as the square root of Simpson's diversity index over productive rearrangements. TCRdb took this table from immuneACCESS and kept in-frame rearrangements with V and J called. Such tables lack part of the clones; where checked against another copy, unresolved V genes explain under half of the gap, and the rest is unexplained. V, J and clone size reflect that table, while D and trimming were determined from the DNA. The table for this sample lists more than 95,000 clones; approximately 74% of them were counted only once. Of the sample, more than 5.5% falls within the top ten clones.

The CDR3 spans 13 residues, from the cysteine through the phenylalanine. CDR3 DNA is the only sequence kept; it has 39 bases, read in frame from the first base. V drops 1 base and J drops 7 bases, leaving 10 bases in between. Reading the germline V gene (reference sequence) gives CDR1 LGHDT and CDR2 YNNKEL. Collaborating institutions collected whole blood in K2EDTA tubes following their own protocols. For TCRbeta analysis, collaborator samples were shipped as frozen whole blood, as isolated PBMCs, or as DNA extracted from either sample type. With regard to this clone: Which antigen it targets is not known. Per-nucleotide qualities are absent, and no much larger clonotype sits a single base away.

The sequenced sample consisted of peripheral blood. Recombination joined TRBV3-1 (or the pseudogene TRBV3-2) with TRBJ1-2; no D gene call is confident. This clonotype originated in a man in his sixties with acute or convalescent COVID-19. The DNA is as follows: TGTGCCAGCAGCCAAGCGAGAGCGGCTGGCTACACCTTC. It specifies CASSQARAAGYTF.